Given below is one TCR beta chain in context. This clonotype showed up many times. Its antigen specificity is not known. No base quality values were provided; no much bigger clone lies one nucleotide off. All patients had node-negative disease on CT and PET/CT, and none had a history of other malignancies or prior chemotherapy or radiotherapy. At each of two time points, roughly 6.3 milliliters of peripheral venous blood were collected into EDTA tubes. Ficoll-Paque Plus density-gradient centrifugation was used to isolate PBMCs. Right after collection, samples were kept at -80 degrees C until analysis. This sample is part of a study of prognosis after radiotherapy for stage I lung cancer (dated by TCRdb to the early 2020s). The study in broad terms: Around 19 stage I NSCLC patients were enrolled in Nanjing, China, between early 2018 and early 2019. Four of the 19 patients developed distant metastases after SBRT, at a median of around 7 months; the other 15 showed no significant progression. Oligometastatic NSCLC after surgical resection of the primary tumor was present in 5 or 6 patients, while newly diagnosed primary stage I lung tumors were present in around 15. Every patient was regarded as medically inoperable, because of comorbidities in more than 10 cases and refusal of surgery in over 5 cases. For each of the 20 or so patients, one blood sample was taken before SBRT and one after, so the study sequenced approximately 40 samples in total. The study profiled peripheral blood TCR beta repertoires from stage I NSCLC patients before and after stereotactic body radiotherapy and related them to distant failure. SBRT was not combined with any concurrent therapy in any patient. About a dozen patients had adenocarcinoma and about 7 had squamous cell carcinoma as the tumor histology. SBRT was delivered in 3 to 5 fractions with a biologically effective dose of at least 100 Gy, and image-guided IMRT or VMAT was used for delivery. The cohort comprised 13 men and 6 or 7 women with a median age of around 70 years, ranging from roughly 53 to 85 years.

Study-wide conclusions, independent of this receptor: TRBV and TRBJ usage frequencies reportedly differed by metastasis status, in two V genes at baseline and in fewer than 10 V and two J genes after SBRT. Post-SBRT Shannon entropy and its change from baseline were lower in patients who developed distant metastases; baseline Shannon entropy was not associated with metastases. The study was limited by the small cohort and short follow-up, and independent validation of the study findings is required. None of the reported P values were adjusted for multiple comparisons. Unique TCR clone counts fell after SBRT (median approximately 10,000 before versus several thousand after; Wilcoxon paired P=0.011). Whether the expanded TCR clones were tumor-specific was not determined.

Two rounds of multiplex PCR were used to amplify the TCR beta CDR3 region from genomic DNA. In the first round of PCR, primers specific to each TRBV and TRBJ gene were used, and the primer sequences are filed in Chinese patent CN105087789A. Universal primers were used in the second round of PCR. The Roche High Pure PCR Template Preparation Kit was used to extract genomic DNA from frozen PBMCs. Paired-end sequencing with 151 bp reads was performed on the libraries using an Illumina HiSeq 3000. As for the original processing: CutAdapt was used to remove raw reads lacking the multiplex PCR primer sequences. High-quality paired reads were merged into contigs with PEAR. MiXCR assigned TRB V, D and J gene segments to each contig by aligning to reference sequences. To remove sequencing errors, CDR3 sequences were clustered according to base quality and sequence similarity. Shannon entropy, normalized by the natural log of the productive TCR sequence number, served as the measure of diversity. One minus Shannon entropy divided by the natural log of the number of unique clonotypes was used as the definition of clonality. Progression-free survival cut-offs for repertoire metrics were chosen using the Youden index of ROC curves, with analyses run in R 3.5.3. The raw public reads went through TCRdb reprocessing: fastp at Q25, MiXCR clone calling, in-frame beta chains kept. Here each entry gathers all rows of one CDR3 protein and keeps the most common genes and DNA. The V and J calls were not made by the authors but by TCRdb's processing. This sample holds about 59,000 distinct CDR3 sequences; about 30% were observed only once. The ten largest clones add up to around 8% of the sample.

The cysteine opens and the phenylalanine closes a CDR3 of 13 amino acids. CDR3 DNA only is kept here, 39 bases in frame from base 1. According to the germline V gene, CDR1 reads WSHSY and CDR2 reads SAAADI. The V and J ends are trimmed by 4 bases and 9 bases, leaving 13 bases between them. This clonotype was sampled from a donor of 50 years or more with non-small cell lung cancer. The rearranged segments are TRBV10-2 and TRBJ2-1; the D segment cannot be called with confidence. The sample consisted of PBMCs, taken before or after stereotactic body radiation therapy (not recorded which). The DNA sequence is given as TGCGCCAGCAGTGGGACGCTTCCCGGTGAGCAGTTCTTC. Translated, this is CASSGTLPGEQFF.